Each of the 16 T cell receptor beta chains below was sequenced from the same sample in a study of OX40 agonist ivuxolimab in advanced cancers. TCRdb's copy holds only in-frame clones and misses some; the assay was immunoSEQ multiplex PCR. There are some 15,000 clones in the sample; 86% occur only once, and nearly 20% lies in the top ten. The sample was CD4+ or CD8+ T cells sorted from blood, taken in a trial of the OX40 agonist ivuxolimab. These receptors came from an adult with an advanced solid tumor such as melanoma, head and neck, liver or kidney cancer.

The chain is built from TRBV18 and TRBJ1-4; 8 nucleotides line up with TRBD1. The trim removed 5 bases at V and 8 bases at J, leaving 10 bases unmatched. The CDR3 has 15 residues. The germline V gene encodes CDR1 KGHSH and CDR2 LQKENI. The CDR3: CASSSFQGASEKLFF. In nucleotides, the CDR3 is TGTGCCAGCTCATCGTTCCAGGGGGCGAGCGAAAAACTGTTTTTT. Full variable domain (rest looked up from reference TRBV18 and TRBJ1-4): NAGVMQNPRHLVRRRGQEARLRCSPMKGHSHVYWYRQLPEEGLKFMVYLQKENIIDESGMPKERFSAEFPKEGPSILRIQQVVRGDSAAYFCASSSFQGASEKLFFGSGTQLSVL.

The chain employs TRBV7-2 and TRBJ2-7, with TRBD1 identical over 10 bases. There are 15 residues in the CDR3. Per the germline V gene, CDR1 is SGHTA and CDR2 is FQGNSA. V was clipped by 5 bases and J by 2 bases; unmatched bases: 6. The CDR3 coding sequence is TGTGCCAGCAGCCGAGCCGGGACAGGGGCCTACGAGCAGTACTTC. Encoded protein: CASSRAGTGAYEQYF.

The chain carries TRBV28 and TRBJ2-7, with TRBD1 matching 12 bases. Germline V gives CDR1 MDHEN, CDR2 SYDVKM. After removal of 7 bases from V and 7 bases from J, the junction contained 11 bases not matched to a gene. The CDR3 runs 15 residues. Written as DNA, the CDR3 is TGTGCCAGCAAAACCTCCGGGACAGGGGGCTCGGAGCAGTACTTC. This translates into CASKTSGTGGSEQYF.

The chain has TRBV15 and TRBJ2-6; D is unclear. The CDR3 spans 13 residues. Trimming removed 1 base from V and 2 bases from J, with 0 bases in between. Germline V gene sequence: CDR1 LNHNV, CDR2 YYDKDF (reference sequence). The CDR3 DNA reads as TGTGCCACCAGCAGAGCTGGGGCCAACGTCCTGACTTTC. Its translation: CATSRAGANVLTF.

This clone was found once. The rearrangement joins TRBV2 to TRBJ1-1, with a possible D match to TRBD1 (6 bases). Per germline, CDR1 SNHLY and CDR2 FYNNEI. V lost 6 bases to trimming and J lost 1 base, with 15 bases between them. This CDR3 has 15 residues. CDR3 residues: CASRSLGHPNTEAFF. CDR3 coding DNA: TGTGCCAGCAGGTCATTGGGACACCCGAACACTGAAGCTTTCTTT.

CDR3: CASSLDGHRAYEQYF. CDR3 in DNA: TGTGCCAGCAGCTTAGACGGACACCGGGCATACGAGCAGTACTTC. The V call is TRBV7-2, the J call TRBJ2-7; D perhaps matches TRBD1 (5 bases). Germline CDR1 reads SGHTA; CDR2 reads FQGNSA. V lost 1 base and J 4 bases, leaving 14 bases between the germline ends. The CDR3 totals 15 residues.

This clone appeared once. For the CDR3, the DNA is TGTGCCAGCAGCCAAGATCTTGCCCGTTTCTACGAGCAGTACTTC. Amino acids: CASSQDLARFYEQYF. V gene TRBV14 combines with J gene TRBJ2-7; no definite D call. CDR1 is SGHDN, CDR2 FVKESK, per germline. With 0 bases removed from V and 3 bases from J, the gap between germline ends came to 12 bases. CDR3 length: 15 amino acids.

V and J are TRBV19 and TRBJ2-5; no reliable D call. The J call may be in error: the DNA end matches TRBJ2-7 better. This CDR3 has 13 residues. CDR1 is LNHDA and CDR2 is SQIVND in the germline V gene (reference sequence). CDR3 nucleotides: TGTGCCAGTAGTAAGAATCCCTCCTACGAGCAGTACTTC. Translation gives CASSKNPSYEQYF.

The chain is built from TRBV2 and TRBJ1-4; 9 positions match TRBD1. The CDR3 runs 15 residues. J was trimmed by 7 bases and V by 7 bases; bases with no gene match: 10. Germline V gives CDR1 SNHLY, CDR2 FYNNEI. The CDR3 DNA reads TGTGCCAGCACCGGGAGGGGGACAGGGCGTGAAAAACTGTTTTTT. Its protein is CASTGRGTGREKLFF.

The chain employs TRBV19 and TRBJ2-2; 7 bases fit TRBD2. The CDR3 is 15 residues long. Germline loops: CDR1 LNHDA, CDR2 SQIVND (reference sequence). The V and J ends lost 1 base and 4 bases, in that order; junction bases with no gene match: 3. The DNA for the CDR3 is TGTGCCAGTAGTATAGCGGGAGGACTCACCGGGGAGCTGTTTTTT. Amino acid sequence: CASSIAGGLTGELFF.

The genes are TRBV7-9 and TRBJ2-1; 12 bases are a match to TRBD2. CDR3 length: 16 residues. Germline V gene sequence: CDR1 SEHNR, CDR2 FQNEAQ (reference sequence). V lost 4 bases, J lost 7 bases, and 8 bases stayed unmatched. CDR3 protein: CASSSLLAGGGNEQFF. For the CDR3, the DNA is TGTGCCAGCAGCTCGCTCCTAGCGGGAGGGGGAAATGAGCAGTTCTTC.

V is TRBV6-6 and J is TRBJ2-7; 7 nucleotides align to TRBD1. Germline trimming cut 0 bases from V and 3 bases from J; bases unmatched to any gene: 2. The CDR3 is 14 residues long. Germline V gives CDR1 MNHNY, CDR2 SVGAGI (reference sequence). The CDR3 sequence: CASSYSAGGYEQYF. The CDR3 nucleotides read TGTGCCAGCAGTTACTCGGCAGGGGGCTACGAGCAGTACTTC.

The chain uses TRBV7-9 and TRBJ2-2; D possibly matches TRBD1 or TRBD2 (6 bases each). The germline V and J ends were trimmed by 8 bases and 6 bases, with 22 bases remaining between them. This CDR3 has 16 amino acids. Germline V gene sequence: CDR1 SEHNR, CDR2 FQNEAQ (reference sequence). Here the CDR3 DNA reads TGTGCCAGCCCACCAGCGAGGGGGGAAGCGGCCGGGGAGCTGTTTTTT. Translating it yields CASPPARGEAAGELFF.

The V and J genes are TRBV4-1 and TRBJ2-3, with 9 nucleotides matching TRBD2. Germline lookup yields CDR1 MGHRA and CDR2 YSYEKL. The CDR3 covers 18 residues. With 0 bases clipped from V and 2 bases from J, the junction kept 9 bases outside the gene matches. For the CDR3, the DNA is TGCGCCAGCAGCCAAGAAGTGCGGCTAGCGGGATACACAGATACGCAGTATTTT. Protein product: CASSQEVRLAGYTDTQYF.

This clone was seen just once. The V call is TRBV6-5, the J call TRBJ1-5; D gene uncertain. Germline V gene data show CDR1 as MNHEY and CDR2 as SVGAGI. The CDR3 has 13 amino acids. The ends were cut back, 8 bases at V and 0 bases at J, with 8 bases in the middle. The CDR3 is CASGENSNQPQHF. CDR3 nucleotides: TGTGCCAGCGGTGAGAATAGCAATCAGCCCCAGCATTTT.

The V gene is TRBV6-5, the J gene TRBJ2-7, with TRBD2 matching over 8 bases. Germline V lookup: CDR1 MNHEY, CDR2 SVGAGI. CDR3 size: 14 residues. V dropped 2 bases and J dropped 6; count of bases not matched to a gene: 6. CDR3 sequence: CASSYLGTRGEQYF. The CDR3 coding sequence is TGTGCCAGCAGTTACCTCGGGACTAGAGGCGAGCAGTACTTC.